What follows are 23 T cell receptor beta chains derived from one specimen sequenced in a study of T cell repertoires in cytomegalovirus infection. TCRdb passed the reads through MiXCR, listing each CDR3 protein once. The sample records almost 550,000 distinct CDR3 sequences, about 15% being singletons. The sample consisted of CD8+ T cells from PBMCs. Source of these receptors: a human donor in good health (CMV status not recorded). Some clones in this sample may be carry-over from other donors' samples.

This clonotype was recorded a few times. V is TRBV4-1 and J is TRBJ2-1, with 7 bases fitting TRBD2. The CDR3 is 19 amino acids. Trimming cost V 4 bases and J 1 base; bases outside gene matches: 16. Germline assignment: CDR1 MGHRA and CDR2 YSYEKL. The chain's CDR3 is CASSLPPSGEGSSYNEQFF. The CDR3 coding sequence is TGCGCCAGCAGCCTCCCACCGAGTGGGGAGGGTTCATCCTACAATGAGCAGTTCTTC.

In its sample, this clonotype was seen a few times. This may arise from a read error, as a much more abundant clone is one base away. The chain carries TRBV5-4 and TRBJ1-1; D is ambiguous. The CDR3 runs 13 residues. CDR1 and CDR2 from the germline V gene are SGHNT and YYREEE (reference sequence). V shed 4 bases and J shed 1 base, with 8 bases lying between them. Written as DNA, the CDR3 is TGTGCCAGCAGCGCGCGGGGGAACACTGAAGCTTTCTTT. Translated, it gives CASSARGNTEAFF. Complete variable domain (other parts from reference TRBV5-4 and TRBJ1-1): ETGVTQSPTHLIKTRGQQVTLRCSSQSGHNTVSWYQQALGQGPQFIFQYYREEENGRGNFPPRFSGLQFPNYSSELNVNALELDDSALYLCASSARGNTEAFFGQGTRLTVV.

This clonotype was seen more than once but under ten times. The chain combines TRBV11-2 with TRBJ2-3; D uncertain. CDR1 and CDR2 (germline): SGHAT, FQNNGV. This CDR3 is 15 amino acids long. With 5 bases removed from V and 6 bases from J, the gap between germline ends came to 18 bases. Here the CDR3 DNA reads TGTGCCAGCAGCCACAGCCTCGGCGGAGCGGATACGCAGTATTTT. This encodes CASSHSLGGADTQYF.

In this sample, this clonotype turned up many times. The genes are TRBV5-8 and TRBJ1-6; D is undetermined. The CDR3 totals 13 residues. Germline CDR1 reads SGHTS; CDR2 reads YDEGEE. V was cut by 2 bases and J by 9 bases, with 9 bases left in between. The CDR3 coding sequence is TGTGCCAGCAGCTTCATAGCCCCTTCACCCCTCCACTTT. Its translation is CASSFIAPSPLHF.

This clonotype was found many times. The chain couples TRBV19 to TRBJ2-2; 9 nucleotides line up with TRBD1. Trimming removed 4 bases from V and 3 bases from J; junction bases left unmatched: 3. There are 15 residues in the CDR3. Germline-derived CDR1 and CDR2 are LNHDA and SQIVND (reference sequence). The CDR3 nucleotides are TGTGCCAGTAGTACCCGGGACAGGGACACCGGGGAGCTGTTTTTT. Translated: CASSTRDRDTGELFF.

Ten or more counts support this clonotype. The V call is TRBV7-9, the J call TRBJ2-3, with a weak D call TRBD2 (6 bases). Germline CDR1 SEHNR, CDR2 FQNEAQ (reference sequence). The CDR3 has 17 amino acids. V lost 5 bases and J 0 bases, leaving 18 bases between the germline ends. CDR3 amino acids: CASSPRRDEPSTDTQYF. DNA of the CDR3: TGTGCCAGCAGCCCGCGGAGGGATGAGCCTAGCACAGATACGCAGTATTTT.

This clonotype came up a few times. The DNA of the CDR3 is TGTGCCAGTAGTATGCTAGCGGGAGTCAGTAATGAGCAGTTCTTC. Translated, it gives CASSMLAGVSNEQFF. The J gene is TRBJ2-1, the V gene TRBV19; 10 bases fit TRBD2. The CDR3 has 15 residues. V lost 3 bases and J lost 7; bases outside the gene matches: 6. Germline V lookup: CDR1 LNHDA, CDR2 SQIVND (reference sequence).

The V call is TRBV10-3, the J call TRBJ2-1, with 9 bases that match TRBD1. CDR3 length equals 16 residues. Losses at the gene ends were 3 bases for V and 5 bases for J; bases not matched to a gene: 8. Germline lookup yields CDR1 ENHRY and CDR2 SYGVKD. CDR3 sequence (DNA): TGTGCCATCAGTGAATTCCGGGACAGGGACCACAATGAGCAGTTCTTC. Amino acids: CAISEFRDRDHNEQFF.

The gene calls are TRBV28 and TRBJ2-1; TRBD1 matches at 9 bases. Germline loops: CDR1 MDHEN, CDR2 SYDVKM. CDR3 length equals 14 residues. Trimming cost V 6 bases and J 7 bases; bases outside gene matches: 7. CDR3: CASSLRDRENEQFF. The CDR3 bases are TGTGCCAGCAGCCTCCGGGACAGGGAAAATGAGCAGTTCTTC.

This clonotype has a count of ten or more. This chain uses TRBV7-9 with TRBJ2-5; 8 bases line up with TRBD2. The V and J ends lost 10 bases and 2 bases, in that order; junction bases with no gene match: 9. Germline CDR1 is SEHNR and CDR2 is FQNEAQ (reference sequence). The CDR3 is 14 amino acids. CDR3 in amino acids: CATSAGGVQETQYF. CDR3 DNA sequence: TGTGCCACATCGGCGGGAGGTGTTCAAGAGACCCAGTACTTC.

The J gene is TRBJ2-3, the V gene TRBV4-1; 14 nucleotides agree with TRBD2. The CDR3 is made up of 17 amino acids. Per the germline V gene, CDR1 is MGHRA and CDR2 is YSYEKL. V gave up 1 base and J gave up 7 bases; unmatched junction bases: 7. The DNA for the CDR3 is TGCGCCAGCAGCCAAGCCGGGACTAGCGGGGGCGGTTATACGCAGTATTTT. This translates into CASSQAGTSGGGYTQYF.

This clonotype was counted only a few times. V usage is TRBV2 and J usage is TRBJ1-6; D remains unclear. CDR1 and CDR2 (germline): SNHLY, FYNNEI. Deletions cut 0 bases from V and 0 bases from J, with 6 bases between. This CDR3 has 16 amino acids. This CDR3 is CASSEAYSSYNSPLHF. The CDR3 DNA reads as TGTGCCAGCAGTGAAGCCTACAGCTCCTATAATTCACCCCTCCACTTT.

This clonotype was detected a few times. This chain connects TRBV2 to TRBJ1-2; 10 bases line up with TRBD1. This CDR3 is built from 14 residues. Germline V gene lookup returns CDR1 SNHLY and CDR2 FYNNEI. The V and J ends lost 4 bases and 8 bases, in that order; junction bases with no gene match: 7. CDR3 sequence (DNA): TGTGCCAGCAGTGCAGGGACAGGGGCAAGCGGCTACACCTTC. It yields the protein CASSAGTGASGYTF.

This clonotype has only a few counts. This chain joins TRBV5-6 and TRBJ2-5; TRBD2 matches at 10 bases. Unmatched junction bases numbered 5, after V lost 0 bases and J lost 6 bases. This CDR3 is built from 15 residues. CDR1 is SGHDT, CDR2 YYEEEE, per germline. This CDR3 reads CASSLVAGGRKTQYF. The DNA for the CDR3 is TGTGCCAGCAGCTTGGTAGCGGGGGGCCGCAAGACCCAGTACTTC.

The chain couples TRBV6-8 to TRBJ2-7, with 12 bases that match TRBD2. CDR1 and CDR2 from the germline V gene are MNHGY and SAAAGT. The V and J ends lost 5 bases and 4 bases, in that order; junction bases with no gene match: 9. This CDR3 is built from 16 residues. The CDR3 reads CASSPYLAGGLYEQYF. Here the CDR3 DNA reads TGTGCCAGCAGTCCGTACCTAGCGGGAGGGCTTTACGAGCAGTACTTC.

This clonotype was detected only once. CDR3 nucleotides: TGTGCCAGTAGTATGAGGGACAGGGGCACCTACGAGCAGTACTTC. Translation gives CASSMRDRGTYEQYF. This chain connects TRBV19 to TRBJ2-7, with 10 bases identical to TRBD1. The trim removed 3 bases at V and 2 bases at J, leaving 4 bases unmatched. The CDR3 runs to 15 residues. Germline CDR1 is LNHDA and CDR2 is SQIVND (reference sequence).

The V and J genes are TRBV12-3 or TRBV12-4 and TRBJ2-1; D possibly uses TRBD1 or TRBD2 (5 bases each). This CDR3 region has 16 residues. V lost 2 bases to trimming and J lost 0 bases, with 11 bases between them. CDR3 bases: TGTGCCAGCAGTTTAATGACGGGGCGCTCCTACAATGAGCAGTTCTTC. Amino acids: CASSLMTGRSYNEQFF.

The chain has TRBV28 and TRBJ1-3, with 7 bases lining up with TRBD1. CDR3 length: 17 amino acids. The ends lost 6 bases at V and 0 bases at J; junction bases unmatched: 11. The V gene's germline CDR1 is MDHEN and CDR2 SYDVKM. CDR3 in DNA: TGTGCCAGCAGCCCCCCAGGGGGTCCCTTCTCTGGAAACACCATATATTTT. It specifies CASSPPGGPFSGNTIYF.

About this clonotype: Mismatch with germline at one junction end may stem from a read error. This rearrangement joins TRBV28 to TRBJ2-1; D possibly uses TRBD1 or TRBD2 (5 bases each). Per the germline V gene, CDR1 is MDHEN and CDR2 is SYDVKM. This CDR3 contains 13 residues. This CDR3 reads CASGERVDKEQFF. The CDR3 coding sequence is TGTGCCAGCGGGGAGAGGGTGGACAAGGAGCAGTTCTTC.

This clonotype was seen more than once but under ten times. The V call is TRBV12-3 or TRBV12-4, the J call TRBJ2-5; no clear D. The V end was cut by 6 bases, the J end by 2 bases, with 13 bases between. The CDR3 totals 14 residues. CDR3 loop: CASSPTGRQETQYF. The CDR3, as DNA: TGTGCCAGCAGCCCCACTGGGCGACAAGAGACCCAGTACTTC.

The CDR3 nucleotides read TGTGCCAGCAGCTCCTCCTTCCGGGAGACCCAGTACTTC. This sequence encodes CASSSSFRETQYF. The V and J genes are TRBV13 and TRBJ2-5; D is unresolved. The CDR3 is made up of 13 amino acids. Trimming removed 4 bases at V and 5 bases at J, with 11 bases between. Germline CDR1 reads PRHDT; CDR2 reads FYEKMQ (reference sequence).

The chain employs TRBV20-1 and TRBJ2-5; D remains ambiguous. This CDR3 has 13 residues. Trimming shortened V by 2 bases and J by 4 bases, and 11 bases separated the two germline ends. CDR1 and CDR2 (germline): DFQATT, SNEGSKA (reference sequence). For the CDR3, the DNA is TGCAGTGCTAGAAGCTCTTCCCGAGAGACCCAGTACTTC. Amino acid sequence: CSARSSSRETQYF.

This clonotype was counted many times. The rearrangement joins TRBV28 to TRBJ1-1, with 8 bases fitting TRBD1. There are 16 residues in the CDR3. Germline V CDR1 and CDR2: MDHEN, SYDVKM. V lost 5 bases and J lost 1; bases outside the gene matches: 9. CDR3 region: CASSPRLGQGNTEAFF. The CDR3 DNA is TGTGCCAGCAGTCCCAGACTCGGACAGGGGAACACTGAAGCTTTCTTT.